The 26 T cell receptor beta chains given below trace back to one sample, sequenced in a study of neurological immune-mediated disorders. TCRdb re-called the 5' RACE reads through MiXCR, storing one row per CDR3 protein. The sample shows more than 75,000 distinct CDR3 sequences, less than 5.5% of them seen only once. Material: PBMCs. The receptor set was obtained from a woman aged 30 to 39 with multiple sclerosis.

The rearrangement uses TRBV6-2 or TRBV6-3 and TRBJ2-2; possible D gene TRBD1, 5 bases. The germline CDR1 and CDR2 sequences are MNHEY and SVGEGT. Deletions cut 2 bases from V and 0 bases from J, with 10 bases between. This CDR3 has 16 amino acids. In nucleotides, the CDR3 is TGTGCCAGCAGTTACGGACACAGTGCGAACACCGGGGAGCTGTTTTTT. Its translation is CASSYGHSANTGELFF.

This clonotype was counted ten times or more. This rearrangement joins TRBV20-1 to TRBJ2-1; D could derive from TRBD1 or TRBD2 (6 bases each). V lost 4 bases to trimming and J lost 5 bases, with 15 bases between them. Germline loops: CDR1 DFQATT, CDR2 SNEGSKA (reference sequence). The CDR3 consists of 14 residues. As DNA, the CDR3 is TGCAGTGCTATCTTACCGGGGGCTAACAATGAGCAGTTCTTC. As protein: CSAILPGANNEQFF.

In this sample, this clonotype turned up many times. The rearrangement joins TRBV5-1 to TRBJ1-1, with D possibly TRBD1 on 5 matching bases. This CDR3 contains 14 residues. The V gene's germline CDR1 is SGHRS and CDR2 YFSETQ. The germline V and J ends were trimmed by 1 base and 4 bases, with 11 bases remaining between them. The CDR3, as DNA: TGCGCCAGCAGCTTGTCAGGGCGGGTCACTGAAGCTTTCTTT. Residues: CASSLSGRVTEAFF. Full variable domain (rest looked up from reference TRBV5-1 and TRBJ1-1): KAGVTQTPRYLIKTRGQQVTLSCSPISGHRSVSWYQQTPGQGLQFLFEYFSETQRNKGNFPGRFSGRQFSNSRSEMNVSTLELGDSALYLCASSLSGRVTEAFFGQGTRLTVV.

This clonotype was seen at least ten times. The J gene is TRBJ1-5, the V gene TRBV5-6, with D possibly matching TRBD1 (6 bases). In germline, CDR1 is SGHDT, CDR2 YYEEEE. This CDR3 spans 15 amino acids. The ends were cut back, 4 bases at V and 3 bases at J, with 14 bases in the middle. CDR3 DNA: TGTGCCAGCAGCACGTGGGGGCGGATCAATCAGCCCCAGCATTTT. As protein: CASSTWGRINQPQHF.

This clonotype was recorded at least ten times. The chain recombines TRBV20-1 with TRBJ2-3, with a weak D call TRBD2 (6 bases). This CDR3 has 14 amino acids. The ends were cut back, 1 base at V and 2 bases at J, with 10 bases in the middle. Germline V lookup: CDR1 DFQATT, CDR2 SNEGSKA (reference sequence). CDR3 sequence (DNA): TGCAGTGCTAGAGGCGGAGGGCCCACAGATACGCAGTATTTT. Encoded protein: CSARGGGPTDTQYF.

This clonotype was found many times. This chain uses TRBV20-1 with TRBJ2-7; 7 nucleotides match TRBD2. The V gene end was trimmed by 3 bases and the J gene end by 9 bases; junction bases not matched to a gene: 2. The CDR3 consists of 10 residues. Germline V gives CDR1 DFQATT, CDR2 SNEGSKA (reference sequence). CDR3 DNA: TGCAGTGCTAGTGGGGGGGGGCAGTACTTC. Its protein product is CSASGGGQYF.

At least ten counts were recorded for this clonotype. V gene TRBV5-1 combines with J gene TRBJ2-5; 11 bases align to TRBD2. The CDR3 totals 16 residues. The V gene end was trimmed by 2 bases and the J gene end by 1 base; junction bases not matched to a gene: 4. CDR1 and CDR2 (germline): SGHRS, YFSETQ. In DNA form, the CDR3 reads TGCGCCAGCAGCTTTACTAGCGGGGGTTCCCAAGAGACCCAGTACTTC. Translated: CASSFTSGGSQETQYF.

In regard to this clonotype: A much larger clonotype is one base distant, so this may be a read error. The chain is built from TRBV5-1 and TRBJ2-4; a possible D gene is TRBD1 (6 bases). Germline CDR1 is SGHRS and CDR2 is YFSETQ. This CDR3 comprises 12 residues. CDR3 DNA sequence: TGCGACAGCAGCTTGGGACAAGACATTCAGTACTTC. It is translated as CDSSLGQDIQYF.

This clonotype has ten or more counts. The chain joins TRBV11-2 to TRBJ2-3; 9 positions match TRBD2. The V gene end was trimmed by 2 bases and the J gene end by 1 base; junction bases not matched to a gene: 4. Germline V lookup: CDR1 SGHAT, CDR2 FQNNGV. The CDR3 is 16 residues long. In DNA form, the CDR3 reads TGTGCCAGCAGCTTAACTGTAGCGGGGGGCACAGATACGCAGTATTTT. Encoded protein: CASSLTVAGGTDTQYF.

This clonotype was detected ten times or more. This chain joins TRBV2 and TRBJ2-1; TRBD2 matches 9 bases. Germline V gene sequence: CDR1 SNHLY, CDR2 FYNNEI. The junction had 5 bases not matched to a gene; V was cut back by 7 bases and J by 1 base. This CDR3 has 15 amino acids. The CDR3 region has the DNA TGTGCCAGCAAAGACAGCGGGGGGTCCTACAATGAGCAGTTCTTC. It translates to CASKDSGGSYNEQFF.

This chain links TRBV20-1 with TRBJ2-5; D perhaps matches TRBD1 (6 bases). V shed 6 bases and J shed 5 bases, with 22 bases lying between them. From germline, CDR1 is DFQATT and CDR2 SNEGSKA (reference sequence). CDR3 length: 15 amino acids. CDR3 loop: CSAQLRDKGQETQYF. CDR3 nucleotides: TGCAGTGCACAGCTCCGGGACAAGGGGCAGGAGACCCAGTACTTC.

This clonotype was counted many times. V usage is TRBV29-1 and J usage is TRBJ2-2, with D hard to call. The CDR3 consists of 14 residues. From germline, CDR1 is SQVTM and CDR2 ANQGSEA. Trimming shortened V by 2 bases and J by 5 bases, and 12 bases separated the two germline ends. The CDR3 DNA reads TGCAGCGTTGAACCAACGGGTGGTACCGGGGAGCTGTTTTTT. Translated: CSVEPTGGTGELFF.

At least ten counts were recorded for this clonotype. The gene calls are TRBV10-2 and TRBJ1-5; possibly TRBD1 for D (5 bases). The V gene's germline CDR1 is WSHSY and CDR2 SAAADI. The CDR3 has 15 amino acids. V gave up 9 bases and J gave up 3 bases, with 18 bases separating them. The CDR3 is CASALVGTNNQPQHF. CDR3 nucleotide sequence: TGCGCCAGTGCCTTGGTAGGGACGAACAATCAGCCCCAGCATTTT.

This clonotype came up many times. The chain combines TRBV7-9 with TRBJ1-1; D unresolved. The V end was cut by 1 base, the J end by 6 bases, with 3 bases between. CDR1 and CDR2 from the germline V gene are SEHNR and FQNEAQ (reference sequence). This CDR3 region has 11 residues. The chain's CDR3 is CASSLGSEAFF. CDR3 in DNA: TGTGCCAGCAGCTTAGGATCTGAAGCTTTCTTT.

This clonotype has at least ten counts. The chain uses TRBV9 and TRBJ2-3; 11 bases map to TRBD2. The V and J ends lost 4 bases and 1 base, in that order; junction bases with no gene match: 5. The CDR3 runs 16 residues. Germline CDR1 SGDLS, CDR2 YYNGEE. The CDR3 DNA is TGTGCCAGCAGCATAGGGACTAGCGGCCGCACAGATACGCAGTATTTT. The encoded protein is CASSIGTSGRTDTQYF.

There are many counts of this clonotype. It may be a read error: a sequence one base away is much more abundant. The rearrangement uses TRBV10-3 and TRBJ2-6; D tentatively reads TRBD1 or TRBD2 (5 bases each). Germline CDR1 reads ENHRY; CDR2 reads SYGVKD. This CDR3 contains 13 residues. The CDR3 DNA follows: TGTGCCATCAGTGAGTCCGGGGCCAAAGTCCTGACTTTC. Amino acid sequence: CAISESGAKVLTF.

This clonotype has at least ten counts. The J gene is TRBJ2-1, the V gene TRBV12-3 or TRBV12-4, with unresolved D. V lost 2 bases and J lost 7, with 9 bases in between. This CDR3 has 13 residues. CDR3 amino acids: CASSLTFGNEQFF. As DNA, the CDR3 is TGTGCCAGCAGTTTAACGTTTGGAAATGAGCAGTTCTTC.

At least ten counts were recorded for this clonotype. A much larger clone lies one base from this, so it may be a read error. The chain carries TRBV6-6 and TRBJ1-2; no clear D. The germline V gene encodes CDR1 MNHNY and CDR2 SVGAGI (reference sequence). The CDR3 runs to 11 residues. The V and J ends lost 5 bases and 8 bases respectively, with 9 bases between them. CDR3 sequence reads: CASSPQRGYTF. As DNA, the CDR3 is TGTGCCAGCAGTCCCCAGAGAGGCTACACCTTC.

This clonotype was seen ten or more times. The CDR3 DNA reads TGCGCCAGCAGCTTGGAAGGATCACCCCTCCACTTT. It is translated as CASSLEGSPLHF. The chain joins TRBV5-1 to TRBJ1-6; D is uncertain. The germline V and J ends were trimmed by 0 bases and 10 bases, with 5 bases remaining between them. Germline assignment: CDR1 SGHRS and CDR2 YFSETQ. This CDR3 region has 12 residues.

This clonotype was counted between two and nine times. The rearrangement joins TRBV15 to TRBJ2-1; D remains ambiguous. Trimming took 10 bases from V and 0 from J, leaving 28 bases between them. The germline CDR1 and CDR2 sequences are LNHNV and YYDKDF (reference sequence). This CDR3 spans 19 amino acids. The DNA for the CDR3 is TGTGCCAACCCCGGCTCTAGGCCCTCTATGGAACGCTCCTACAATGAGCAGTTCTTC. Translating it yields CANPGSRPSMERSYNEQFF. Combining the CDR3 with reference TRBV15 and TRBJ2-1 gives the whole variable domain DAMVIQNPRYQVTQFGKPVTLSCSQTLNHNVMYWYQQKSSQAPKLLFHYYDKDFNNEADTPDNFQSRRPNTSFCFLDIRSPGLGDTAMYLCANPGSRPSMERSYNEQFFGPGTRLTVL.

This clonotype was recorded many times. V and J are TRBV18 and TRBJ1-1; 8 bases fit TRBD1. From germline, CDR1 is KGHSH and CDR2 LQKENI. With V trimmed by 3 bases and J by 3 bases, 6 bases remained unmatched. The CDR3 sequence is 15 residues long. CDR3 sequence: CASSPTRGQDTEAFF. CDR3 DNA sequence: TGTGCCAGCTCACCGACCAGGGGGCAGGACACTGAAGCTTTCTTT. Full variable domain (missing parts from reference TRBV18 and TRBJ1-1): NAGVMQNPRHLVRRRGQEARLRCSPMKGHSHVYWYRQLPEEGLKFMVYLQKENIIDESGMPKERFSAEFPKEGPSILRIQQVVRGDSAAYFCASSPTRGQDTEAFFGQGTRLTVV.

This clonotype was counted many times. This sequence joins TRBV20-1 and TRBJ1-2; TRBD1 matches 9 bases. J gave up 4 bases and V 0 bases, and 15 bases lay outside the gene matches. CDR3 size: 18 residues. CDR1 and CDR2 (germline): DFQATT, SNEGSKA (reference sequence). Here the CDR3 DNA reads TGCAGTGCTAGAGATCGGGGGACAGGGCCCCTCATGTTCTATGGCTACACCTTC. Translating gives CSARDRGTGPLMFYGYTF.

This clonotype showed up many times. CDR3 sequence: CASSHVNKVSWSGYTF. The DNA for the CDR3 is TGCGCCAGCAGCCACGTTAACAAAGTGAGCTGGAGTGGCTACACCTTC. The rearrangement links TRBV4-1 to TRBJ1-2, with unresolved D. V gave up 3 bases and J gave up 7 bases, with 21 bases separating them. This CDR3 is 16 amino acids long. Germline V lookup: CDR1 MGHRA, CDR2 YSYEKL.

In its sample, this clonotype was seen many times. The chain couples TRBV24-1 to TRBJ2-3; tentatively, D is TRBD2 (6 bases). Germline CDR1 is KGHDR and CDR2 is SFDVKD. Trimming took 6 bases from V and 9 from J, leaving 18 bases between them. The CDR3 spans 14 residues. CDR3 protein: CATSSGLSQGTQYF. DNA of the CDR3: TGTGCCACCAGTAGCGGGTTGAGTCAAGGCACGCAGTATTTT.

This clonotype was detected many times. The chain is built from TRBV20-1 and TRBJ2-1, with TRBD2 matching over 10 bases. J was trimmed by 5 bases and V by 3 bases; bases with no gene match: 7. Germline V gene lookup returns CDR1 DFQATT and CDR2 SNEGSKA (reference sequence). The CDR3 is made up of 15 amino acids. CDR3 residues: CSARLAGDLDNEQFF. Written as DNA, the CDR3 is TGCAGTGCTAGGCTAGCGGGAGACCTGGACAATGAGCAGTTCTTC.

CDR3 residues: CASSLGTDTGELFF. CDR3 sequence (DNA): TGCGCCAGCAGCTTGGGCACCGACACCGGGGAGCTGTTTTTT. This chain connects TRBV5-1 to TRBJ2-2; D is uncertain. V lost 0 bases, J lost 3 bases, and 6 bases lay in between. The germline gives CDR1 SGHRS, CDR2 YFSETQ. This CDR3 spans 14 amino acids.